This passage covers 11 T cell receptor beta chains from one sample sequenced in a study of T cell changes during pregnancy in multiple sclerosis (dated by TCRdb to about 2019). Libraries were constructed by the immunoSEQ multiplex PCR assay. The table was pulled from immuneACCESS by TCRdb, which kept in-frame rearrangements only. Such tables lose some clones; where checked, under half of the loss comes from unresolved V genes, and the rest has no known cause. The sample includes 60,000 to 70,000 clones, with 91% observed a single time. The ten top clones hold 1% to 1.5% of the sample. Material: peripheral blood, obtained after pregnancy. The receptors originated from a female donor in good health, enrolled as a control in a pregnancy study.

This chain connects TRBV9 to TRBJ2-1; D is uncertain. The V and J ends lost 1 base and 6 bases respectively, with 20 bases between them. The CDR3 spans 17 residues. Germline lookup yields CDR1 SGDLS and CDR2 YYNGEE. CDR3 sequence reads: CASSVFSEPTLGNEQFF. In DNA form, the CDR3 reads TGTGCCAGCAGCGTATTCAGTGAGCCCACTCTAGGCAATGAGCAGTTCTTC. The variable domain in full, completed from reference TRBV9 and TRBJ2-1, reads DSGVTQTPKHLITATGQRVTLRCSPRSGDLSVYWYQQSLDQGLQFLIQYYNGEERAKGNILERFSAQQFPDLHSELNLSSLELGDSALYFCASSVFSEPTLGNEQFFGPGTRLTVL.

The CDR3 DNA is TGTGCCAGTAGTATAGGGGACAACGAGCAGTACTTC. It encodes CASSIGDNEQYF. The gene calls are TRBV19 and TRBJ2-7; D may be TRBD1 (6 bases). Germline-derived CDR1 and CDR2 are LNHDA and SQIVND (reference sequence). There are 12 residues in the CDR3. V shed 1 base and J shed 5 bases, with 6 bases lying between them.

The rearrangement links TRBV19 to TRBJ2-2, with 13 bases aligning to TRBD2. The length of the CDR3 is 16 residues. The V segment lost 3 bases and the J segment 6 bases; nucleotides outside the gene matches: 4. The germline V gene has CDR1 LNHDA and CDR2 SQIVND (reference sequence). CDR3 coding DNA: TGTGCCAGTAGTATGATCACTAGCGGGGGGGCCGGGGAGCTGTTTTTT. Protein product: CASSMITSGGAGELFF.

CDR3 DNA: TGTGCCAGCTCTCGGGACAGAGCGGTCTCTGGGGCCAACGTCCTGACTTTC. It is translated as CASSRDRAVSGANVLTF. This chain joins TRBV5-6 and TRBJ2-6; TRBD1 matches 7 bases. J lost 0 bases, V lost 7 bases, and 10 bases had no gene match. The CDR3 sequence is 17 residues long. Germline CDR1 reads SGHDT; CDR2 reads YYEEEE.

V is TRBV4-2 and J is TRBJ1-2; possibly TRBD1 for D (6 bases). Germline V gene lookup returns CDR1 LGHNA and CDR2 YNFKEQ. The V end lost 1 base, the J end lost 5 bases, and 14 bases lay between the germline ends. This CDR3 contains 15 residues. DNA for the CDR3: TGTGCCAGCAGCCAAGCTCGGACAGCTCTATATGGCTACACCTTC. This encodes CASSQARTALYGYTF.

The chain recombines TRBV6-4 with TRBJ2-3; a possible D gene is TRBD2 (7 bases). Between the trimmed V and J ends, which lost 5 bases and 5 bases, there was a span of 14 bases. Germline V CDR1 and CDR2: MRHNA, SNTAGT. CDR3 length equals 14 residues. Here the CDR3 DNA reads TGTGCCAGCAGTCCTAGCGGACAGCAAGATACGCAGTATTTT. Translation gives CASSPSGQQDTQYF.

The gene calls are TRBV14 and TRBJ1-2; D perhaps matches TRBD1 (6 bases). Germline lookup yields CDR1 SGHDN and CDR2 FVKESK. This CDR3 is 15 amino acids long. The ends were cut back, 1 base at V and 0 bases at J, with 9 bases in the middle. The CDR3 region is CASSQGQATNYGYTF. The CDR3 nucleotides read TGTGCCAGCAGCCAAGGACAGGCGACTAACTATGGCTACACCTTC.

The chain's CDR3 is CASRNDRPTGELFF. CDR3 nucleotide sequence: TGTGCCAGCAGAAACGACAGACCCACCGGGGAGCTGTTTTTT. V gene TRBV7-2 combines with J gene TRBJ2-2; TRBD1 is a possible D gene (5 bases). Looked up from germline, CDR1 is SGHTA and CDR2 is FQGNSA. The length of the CDR3 is 14 residues. The germline V and J ends were trimmed by 6 bases and 4 bases, with 12 bases remaining between them.

The chain uses TRBV19 and TRBJ1-5, with 8 bases that match TRBD1. The end of the DNA is better explained by TRBJ2-3, so the J call may be wrong. The CDR3 extends over 15 amino acids. Germline V CDR1 and CDR2: LNHDA, SQIVND (reference sequence). Here the CDR3 reads CASTTTAGGNQPQYF. Written as DNA, the CDR3 is TGTGCCAGTACCACAACGGCAGGGGGCAATCAGCCCCAGTATTTT.

The rearrangement uses TRBV6-5 and TRBJ1-5; TRBD1 matches 9 bases. There are 13 residues in the CDR3. The trim removed 6 bases at V and 7 bases at J, leaving 4 bases unmatched. Germline V gene lookup returns CDR1 MNHEY and CDR2 SVGAGI. The CDR3 is CASRRTGAQPQHF. DNA for the CDR3: TGTGCCAGCAGAAGGACAGGGGCGCAGCCCCAGCATTTT.

The V call is TRBV18, the J call TRBJ1-1; the D is unclear. The CDR3 covers 15 residues. In germline, CDR1 is KGHSH, CDR2 LQKENI. V lost 3 bases to trimming and J lost 1 base, with 12 bases between them. The CDR3: CASSPPELGNTEAFF. In DNA, the CDR3 is TGTGCCAGCTCACCGCCGGAGCTTGGGAACACTGAAGCTTTCTTT.